This T cell receptor beta chain is drawn from a study of T cell clonotyping in hematopoietic cell transplantation. Some clones are missing from TCRdb's copy, which holds only in-frame ones; the method was immunoSEQ multiplex PCR. Of over 25,000 clones detected, around 90% appear once; the ten largest clones hold around a tenth. This clone was found once. The CDR3 loop spans 15 amino acids. Trimming removed 4 bases from V and 10 bases from J; junction bases left unmatched: 14. Germline values: CDR1 MNHEY, CDR2 SVGAGI. Sequences were derived from PBMCs, sampled 100 days after allogeneic stem cell transplant. The chain is built from TRBV6-5 and TRBJ1-2, with 8 bases fitting TRBD1. The TCR originated in a female patient aged 50 to 60 who had an allogeneic stem cell transplant from a related donor, so the T cells may come from the graft donor. Some clones in this sample may be carry-over from other donors' samples. The CDR3 spells CASSFSGTQGANYTF. The DNA for the CDR3 is TGTGCCAGCAGTTTCTCTGGGACGCAGGGGGCAAACTACACCTTC.